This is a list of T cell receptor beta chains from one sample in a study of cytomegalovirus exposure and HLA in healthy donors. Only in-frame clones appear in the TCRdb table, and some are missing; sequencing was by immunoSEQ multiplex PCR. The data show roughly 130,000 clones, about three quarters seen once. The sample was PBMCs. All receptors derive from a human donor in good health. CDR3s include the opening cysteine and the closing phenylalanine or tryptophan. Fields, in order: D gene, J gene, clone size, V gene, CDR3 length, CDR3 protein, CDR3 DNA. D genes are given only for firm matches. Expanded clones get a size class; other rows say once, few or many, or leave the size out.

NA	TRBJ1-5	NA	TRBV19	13	CASNPSRYQPQHF	TGTGCCAGTAATCCGAGTCGGTACCAGCCCCAGCATTTT
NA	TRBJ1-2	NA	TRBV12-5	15	CASGRANGIHYGYTF	TGTGCTAGTGGTCGAGCGAACGGGATTCACTATGGCTACACCTTC
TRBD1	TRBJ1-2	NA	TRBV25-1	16	CASSEAGQGDYNGYTF	TGTGCCAGCAGTGAGGCAGGACAGGGGGATTATAATGGCTACACCTTC
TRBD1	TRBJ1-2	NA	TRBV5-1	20	CASTYYSPGTGERVLEGYTF	TGCGCCAGCACTTATTACTCCCCGGGGACAGGGGAGAGGGTCCTAGAGGGCTACACCTTC
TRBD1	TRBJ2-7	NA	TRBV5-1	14	CASSAPGQGAEQYF	TGCGCCAGCAGCGCGCCGGGACAGGGGGCCGAGCAGTACTTC
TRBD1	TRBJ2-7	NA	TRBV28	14	CASSFRTGTYEQYF	TGTGCCAGCAGTTTTCGGACAGGGACCTACGAGCAGTACTTC
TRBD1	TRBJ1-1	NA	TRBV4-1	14	CASSQAGGKTEAFF	TGCGCCAGCAGCCAAGCAGGGGGCAAGACTGAAGCTTTCTTT
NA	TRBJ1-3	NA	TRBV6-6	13	CASILDSGNTIYF	TGTGCCAGCATTTTAGACTCTGGAAACACCATATATTTT
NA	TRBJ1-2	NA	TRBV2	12	CASSYYGMFYTF	TGTGCCAGCAGTTATTACGGGATGTTCTACACCTTC
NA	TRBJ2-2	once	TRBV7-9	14	CASSLLMNTGELFF	TGTGCCAGCAGCCTATTAATGAACACCGGGGAGCTGTTTTTT
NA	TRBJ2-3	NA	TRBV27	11	CASIGADTQYF	TGTGCCAGCATCGGGGCAGATACGCAGTATTTT
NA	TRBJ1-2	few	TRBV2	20	CASSEALPGDYLNSNYGYTF	TGTGCCAGCAGTGAAGCGCTTCCAGGGGACTATCTTAATTCTAACTATGGCTACACCTTC
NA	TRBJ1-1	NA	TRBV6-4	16	CASSLHSSAMNTEAFF	TGTGCCAGCAGTCTCCACAGTAGTGCTATGAACACTGAAGCTTTCTTT
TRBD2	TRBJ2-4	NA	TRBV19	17	CASSMWTSGGAKNIQYF	TGTGCCAGTAGTATGTGGACTAGCGGGGGAGCCAAAAACATTCAGTACTTC
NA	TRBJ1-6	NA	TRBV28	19	CASSLRRGRTSSYNSPLHF	TGTGCCAGCAGTTTAAGGAGGGGACGGACTAGCTCCTATAATTCACCCCTCCACTTT
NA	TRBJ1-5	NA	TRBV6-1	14	CAGGPERSNQPQHF	TGTGCCGGAGGGCCAGAACGGAGCAATCAGCCCCAGCATTTT
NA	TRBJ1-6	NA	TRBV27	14	CASSLSGGWMPLHF	TGTGCCAGCAGTTTAAGTGGGGGCTGGATGCCCCTCCACTTT
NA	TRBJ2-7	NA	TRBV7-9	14	CASSPGSFTYEQYF	TGTGCCAGCAGTCCAGGTAGTTTTACCTACGAGCAGTACTTC
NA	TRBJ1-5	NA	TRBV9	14	CASSVGYSNQPQHF	TGTGCCAGCAGCGTAGGTTATAGCAATCAGCCCCAGCATTTT
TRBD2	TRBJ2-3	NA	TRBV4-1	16	CASSRTSGGQGDTQYF	TGCGCCAGCAGCCGAACTAGCGGGGGACAAGGAGATACGCAGTATTTT
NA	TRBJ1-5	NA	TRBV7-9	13	CASSYSRDQPQHF	TGTGCCAGCAGCTACAGTCGCGATCAGCCCCAGCATTTT
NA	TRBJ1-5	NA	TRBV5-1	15	CASSLETGKGQPQHF	TGCGCCAGCAGCTTGGAAACAGGGAAAGGTCAGCCCCAGCATTTT